This TCR beta chain was recorded in a study of cytomegalovirus exposure and HLA in healthy donors. Study-wide results and caveats: The authors reported that TCR beta sequences could predict HLA-A and HLA-B alleles. These predictions were accurate for most subjects in the first cohort. Earlier analysis found most TCR beta V segments productive about 90% or about 30% of the time. For TCR beta chains, V- and J-gene trimming was later linked to a missense DCLRE1C variant.

A note on this clone: The antigen is not known.

PCR amplification relied on 60 Vbeta primers (plus 13 Jbeta primers). Produced via immunoSEQ multiplex PCR; TCRdb's table is partial and in-frame only. The sample consists of about 130,000 clones, approximately 80% of them appearing once. Trimming stripped 5 bases from V and 6 bases from J, with 11 bases between. In germline, CDR1 is SGHNT, CDR2 YENEEA. This CDR3 is 13 amino acids long. Material for sequencing was PBMCs. The clonotype originates from a woman aged 40 to 49 in good health and CMV-seropositive. The V gene is TRBV11-3, the J gene TRBJ2-1; D is ambiguous. The CDR3 is CASSTPIFNEQFF. CDR3 bases: TGTGCCAGCAGCACACCGATATTCAATGAGCAGTTCTTC.